This TCR beta chain stems from a study of blood T cell dynamics during melanoma immunotherapy. Study findings and constraints: Unlike progressors, later disease-control patients had W3 repertoires gaining clonality or diversity. Whether repertoire-driving clones were melanoma-specific could not be determined.

The repertoire was sequenced with immunoSEQ multiplex PCR; TCRdb's copy has only in-frame clones and lacks some. The sample carries about 19,000 clones, 70% to 90% recorded once. With regard to this clone: Its target is not known.

Regarding time point: week 3, after first cycle of checkpoint inhibitor. Unmatched junction bases numbered 10, after V lost 5 bases and J lost 7 bases. The CDR3 is 15 amino acids. Germline CDR1 reads MNHEY; CDR2 reads SMNVEV (reference sequence). This chain connects TRBV27 to TRBJ1-2; TRBD1 matches 10 bases. This clonotype was obtained from a human donor with melanoma. The source was blood, collected from a patient treated with checkpoint blockade. The CDR3 region is CASSPIGTGAGGYTF. The CDR3 DNA reads as TGTGCCAGCAGTCCTATCGGGACAGGGGCAGGTGGCTACACCTTC.